This TCR beta chain was obtained from a study of T cells after yellow fever vaccination (dated by TCRdb to between 2017 and 2020). Context from the whole study: The SMART-Seq v4 Ultra Low Input RNA kit was used to prepare libraries from fractions with low cell numbers. Bulk TCR alpha and beta repertoires were sequenced longitudinally to track T-cell clones before and after primary and booster YFV17D yellow fever vaccination. Two healthy male donors, one aged 18 to 30 and one aged 30 to 40 years, made up the cohort. Blood was drawn at multiple timepoints before and after primary and secondary immunization, with bulk PBMC replicates and cell subsets isolated. On the study overall, not on this receptor specifically: After the booster, most of the clones that had expanded following primary vaccination were detected again (almost 98% of CD4 and around 90% of CD8), which suggests that memory was broadly maintained. A small fraction of clonotypes appeared in both the CD4 and CD8 compartments, likely as a result of convergent recombination. FACS-sorted repertoires could contain abundant contaminating clonotypes from the bulk population, so computational filtering was required. The secondary T-cell response was weaker than the primary response but faster, peaking on day 5 instead of day 15. Because the study included only a couple of donors, the extent to which the findings can be generalized is limited.

TCR cDNA was synthesized by 5'RACE template switching, through which a universal primer site and unique molecular identifiers were introduced. Priming for cDNA synthesis came from both the TCR alpha and TCR beta constant segments. Libraries were amplified in two PCR steps, with sample barcodes and sequencing adapters added in the second step. Sequencing of libraries was performed on Illumina HiSeq 2500 (2x100 bp) or NovaSeq (2x150 bp). The paper's processing steps were these. MIGEC was used to demultiplex reads and collapse the reads into UMI consensus sequences, and MiXCR was used for V(D)J alignment. Using edgeR on replicate PBMC samples, clonotypes were called vaccine-responding if FDR was below 0.01 and the log2 fold change was above 5 up to day 15. CD4 or CD8 identity was assigned to each bulk clonotype according to whether the clonotype was present at higher abundance in the sequenced CD4 repertoire or the sequenced CD8 repertoire. The public reads were quality trimmed at Q25 with fastp and then assembled into clones with MiXCR by TCRdb, keeping productive beta chains. Rows merge per CDR3 protein into single entries with the most common DNA and genes. Here the V and J calls rest on TCRdb's processing, not on the authors' analysis. The table for this sample lists about 60,000 distinct CDR3 sequences; approximately 6.9% of them were counted only once. The ten largest clones add up to roughly 40% of the sample.

The treatment or condition tag for this specimen amounts to: live attenuated yellow fever vaccine strain. A standard Ficoll-Paque protocol was used to isolate PBMCs from peripheral blood. Dynabeads CD4 and CD8 positive selection kits were used to isolate the CD4 and CD8 T-cell fractions. RNA was extracted with TriZol from bulk PBMCs, CD4 and CD8 fractions, and dextramer-positive and dextramer-negative fractions. Between the V and J ends, shortened by 1 base and 10 bases respectively, the junction contains 12 bases. The germline V gene gives CDR1 as SGHDT and CDR2 as YYEEEE. From cysteine to phenylalanine, the CDR3 is 13 amino acids long. Only CDR3 DNA is held: 39 bases, read in frame from base 1. This clonotype occurred many times. Its antigen is still unknown. Base qualities are not at hand, and no much larger clone is one base apart.

The receptor was isolated from a man younger than 35 who received the YFV17D yellow fever vaccine. The sequencing used CD8+ T cells sorted from PBMCs, collected on the day of the first yellow fever vaccination. The chain was built from TRBV5-6 and TRBJ2-1; the D gene lacks a confident call. The DNA sequence reads TGTGCCAGCAGCTTGACGGACCCCTTGGAGCAGTTCTTC. Translated, it reads CASSLTDPLEQFF.